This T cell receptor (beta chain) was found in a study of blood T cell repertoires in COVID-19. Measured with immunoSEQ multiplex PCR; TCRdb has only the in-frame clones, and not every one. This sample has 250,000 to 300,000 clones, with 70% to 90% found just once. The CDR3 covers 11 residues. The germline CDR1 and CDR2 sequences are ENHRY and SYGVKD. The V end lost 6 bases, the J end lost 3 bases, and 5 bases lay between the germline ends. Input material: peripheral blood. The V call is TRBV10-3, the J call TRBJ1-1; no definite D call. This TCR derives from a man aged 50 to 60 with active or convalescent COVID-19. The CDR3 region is CAISRDTEAFF. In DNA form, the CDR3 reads TGTGCCATCAGCCGGGACACTGAAGCTTTCTTT.